This is a list of T cell receptor beta chains from one sample in a study of blood T cells in healthy people across ages. Each CDR3 protein is one row after TCRdb ran MiXCR on the 5' RACE reads. Of hundreds of thousands of distinct CDR3 sequences listed, around 54% are singletons. The material sequenced was blood. These receptors were collected from a man between 60 and 75 years old in good health. The CDR3 runs from the conserved cysteine through the conserved F or W. D genes are given only for firm matches.

TRBV7-2,TRBD2,CASRAGGVETQYF
TRBV29-1,-,CSVANYTNEKLFF
TRBV12-3/TRBV12-4,TRBD2,CASILGLAGGSTDTQYF
TRBV5-1,-,CASSAGAASNEQFF
TRBV27,TRBD2,CASSWGSGSRYEQYF
TRBV3-1,-,CASSQGGSGGYTF
TRBV6-5,TRBD1,CASSRTGALNNEQFF
TRBV6-1,TRBD2,CASRRGTSGVNEQFF
TRBV11-2,-,CASSLRGSRNTEAFF
TRBV10-1,-,CASSEVTGITDTQYF
TRBV7-9,-,CTSSLRDPSTDTQYF
TRBV29-1,-,CSVEDSRMGADTQYF
TRBV12-3/TRBV12-4,-,CASSLSTGFLDTQYF
TRBV20-1,-,CSAELADTQYF
TRBV5-1,TRBD1,CASGLNRGREQYF
TRBV11-2,TRBD2,CASSLTTSGGTGTQYF
TRBV9,TRBD2,CASGKNPVGGYNEQYF
TRBV10-1,TRBD2,CASASGGESYEQYF
TRBV7-2,TRBD1,CASSVVTGGDLNIQYF
TRBV28,-,CASSLGRFPEETQYF
TRBV5-1,-,CASSFQSTPQGEQFF